The next 15 T cell receptor beta chains were all read from a single sample in a study of blood T cell repertoires in COVID-19. The assay was immunoSEQ multiplex PCR, and TCRdb's table has in-frame clones only and misses some. The table shows approximately 170,000 clones, with about 84% occurring only once. The sequenced sample consisted of PBMCs or T cells enriched from blood (not recorded which). These receptors were obtained from a man aged 40-49 years who had recovered from COVID-19.

This chain joins TRBV19 and TRBJ1-3, with 7 bases aligning to TRBD1. The CDR3 extends over 12 amino acids. The V gene's germline CDR1 is LNHDA and CDR2 SQIVND (reference sequence). In DNA form, the CDR3 reads TGTGTTAACAGGGGCGGTGGAAACACCATATATTTT. Protein sequence: CVNRGGGNTIYF.

This chain's CDR3 is CAWSVLAGAHNEQFF. The CDR3 DNA follows: TGTGCCTGGAGTGTACTAGCGGGGGCTCACAATGAGCAGTTCTTC. The genes are TRBV30 and TRBJ2-1; 11 positions agree with TRBD2. The CDR3 length is 15 residues. The J segment lost 5 bases and the V segment lost 0 bases, leaving 3 bases of the junction unmatched. Germline-derived CDR1 and CDR2 are GTSNPN and SVGIG (reference sequence). Combining the CDR3 with reference TRBV30 and TRBJ2-1 gives the whole variable domain SQTIHQWPATLVQPVGSPLSLECTVEGTSNPNLYWYRQAAGRGLQLLFYSVGIGQISSEVPQNLSASRPQDRQFILSSKKLLLSDSGFYLCAWSVLAGAHNEQFFGPGTRLTVL.

This chain links TRBV10-2 with TRBJ2-1; 13 bases agree with TRBD2. Germline V lookup: CDR1 WSHSY, CDR2 SAAADI. Losses at the gene ends were 5 bases for V and 8 bases for J; bases not matched to a gene: 6. This CDR3 comprises 15 residues. The CDR3 DNA follows: TGCGCCAGCAGTTGGACTAGCGGGGGCGAGGATGAGCAGTTCTTC. Its translation: CASSWTSGGEDEQFF.

The chain combines TRBV18 with TRBJ2-3; D gene ambiguous. The CDR3 length is 14 residues. CDR1 KGHSH and CDR2 LQKENI come from the germline V gene. V lost 3 bases to trimming and J lost 2 bases, with 9 bases between them. CDR3 region: CASSPTKDTDTQYF. The DNA for the CDR3 is TGTGCCAGCTCACCGACAAAGGACACAGATACGCAGTATTTT.

This clone was seen only a few times. The chain combines TRBV3-1 (or the pseudogene TRBV3-2) with TRBJ2-3; TRBD2 matches 13 bases. V dropped 2 bases and J dropped 6; count of bases not matched to a gene: 14. The CDR3 contains 19 residues. Per germline, CDR1 LGHDT and CDR2 YNNKEL (reference sequence). As DNA, the CDR3 is TGTGCCAGCAGCCAAACCCGGACTAGCGGGGGTCCGGAAAGGGATACGCAGTATTTT. Its protein is CASSQTRTSGGPERDTQYF.

CDR3 in DNA: TGTGCCAGCAGCTTTTACGTCGATCGGGGTCAGTACTTC. Translation gives CASSFYVDRGQYF. The rearrangement joins TRBV7-2 to TRBJ2-7, with a possible D match to TRBD2 (5 bases). The CDR3 loop spans 13 amino acids. CDR1 is SGHTA and CDR2 is FQGNSA in the germline V gene. The V and J ends lost 3 bases and 10 bases respectively, with 16 bases between them.

This chain uses TRBV6-5 with TRBJ2-7; 9 positions match TRBD1. Germline trimming cut 5 bases from V and 1 base from J; bases unmatched to any gene: 6. Germline V gives CDR1 MNHEY, CDR2 SVGAGI. This CDR3 is 15 amino acids long. CDR3 coding DNA: TGTGCCAGCAGTCATGGGACAGGGAATTCCTACGAGCAGTACTTC. Residues: CASSHGTGNSYEQYF.

V is TRBV4-2 and J is TRBJ2-3; 12 bases map to TRBD2. J was trimmed by 2 bases and V by 1 base; bases with no gene match: 4. The CDR3 runs to 17 residues. Germline loops: CDR1 LGHNA, CDR2 YNFKEQ. CDR3 protein: CASSQATSGGITDTQYF. Written as DNA, the CDR3 is TGTGCCAGCAGCCAAGCGACTAGCGGGGGTATCACAGATACGCAGTATTTT.

The chain carries TRBV7-2 and TRBJ2-4, with D possibly matching TRBD2 (8 bases). The V and J ends lost 3 bases and 9 bases respectively, with 18 bases between them. Germline CDR1 is SGHTA and CDR2 is FQGNSA. CDR3 length equals 15 residues. The CDR3 nucleotides read TGTGCCAGCAGCTTGTATAGTAGCGGGGACAGCATTCAGTACTTC. Translated, it gives CASSLYSSGDSIQYF.

The chain couples TRBV23-1 to TRBJ2-6; 8 bases align to TRBD1. TRBV23-1 is classed as an ORF, of uncertain function. The CDR3 is made up of 21 amino acids. The trim removed 0 bases at V and 2 bases at J, leaving 15 bases unmatched. CDR3 in DNA: TGCGCCAGCAGTCAATCGGGCCAGGACAGGGAGTTTTGCACTGGGGCCAACGTCCTGACTTTC. This gives the protein CASSQSGQDREFCTGANVLTF.

In DNA, the CDR3 is TGTGCCAGCAGTACTCCGGGACAGGGATACAATGAGCAGTTCTTC. This gives the protein CASSTPGQGYNEQFF. The chain links TRBV6-5 to TRBJ2-1; 9 bases line up with TRBD1. Trimming at V came to 5 bases and at J to 4 bases, leaving 6 bases not matched to a gene. The CDR3 loop spans 15 amino acids. Germline CDR1 is MNHEY and CDR2 is SVGAGI.

At least ten counts were recorded for this clone. CDR3 DNA: TGTGCCAGCAGTGAAGGGCTAGCGGGGCCACAAGAGACCCAGTACTTC. Its translation is CASSEGLAGPQETQYF. The chain employs TRBV6-1 and TRBJ2-5; TRBD2 aligns across 9 bases. Germline CDR1 MNHNS, CDR2 SASEGT. The CDR3 is 16 residues long. V dropped 1 base and J dropped 2; count of bases not matched to a gene: 5.

The J gene is TRBJ2-3, the V gene TRBV9, with a tentative D call TRBD1 (5 bases). The germline CDR1 and CDR2 sequences are SGDLS and YYNGEE. The CDR3 loop spans 12 amino acids. Trimming shortened V by 7 bases and J by 0 bases, and 6 bases separated the two germline ends. CDR3 in amino acids: CASGASTDTQYF. In nucleotides, the CDR3 is TGTGCCAGCGGGGCTAGCACAGATACGCAGTATTTT.

The CDR3 DNA sequence: TGCGCCAGCAGCCCCGTAGAAGCGGGTGAGCAGTTCTTC. Translated: CASSPVEAGEQFF. The chain carries TRBV5-1 and TRBJ2-1; weak D call: TRBD2 (6 bases). There are 13 residues in the CDR3. Trimming pared 4 bases from V and 9 bases from J, leaving 14 bases between. CDR1 SGHRS and CDR2 YFSETQ come from the germline V gene. The full variable domain, its missing parts supplied by reference TRBV5-1 and TRBJ2-1, is KAGVTQTPRYLIKTRGQQVTLSCSPISGHRSVSWYQQTPGQGLQFLFEYFSETQRNKGNFPGRFSGRQFSNSRSEMNVSTLELGDSALYLCASSPVEAGEQFFGPGTRLTVL.

The rearrangement uses TRBV2 and TRBJ2-5; 7 bases fit TRBD1. The CDR3 contains 15 residues. The ends lost 6 bases at V and 1 base at J; junction bases unmatched: 8. Germline V CDR1 and CDR2: SNHLY, FYNNEI. The CDR3 sequence is CASRIGGQSQETQYF. The CDR3, as DNA: TGTGCCAGCAGGATAGGGGGACAGAGCCAAGAGACCCAGTACTTC.